These 29 T cell receptor beta chains share one sample of origin, sequenced in a study of shared clonotypes between healthy human individuals. The data were produced by immunoSEQ multiplex PCR, yet TCRdb's version contains in-frame clones alone and is incomplete. The sample contains over a million clones, around four fifths of which appear only once. The specimen sequenced was memory CD4+ T cells sorted from blood. The subset: CD45RA-negative fraction. The receptor source for this set is a young man in good health.

V and J are TRBV9 and TRBJ2-2; D might be TRBD1 or TRBD2, each matching 5 bases. The CDR3 extends over 17 amino acids. V lost 4 bases and J lost 0, with 16 bases in between. Germline V gene data show CDR1 as SGDLS and CDR2 as YYNGEE. CDR3: CASSPERGSPNTGELFF. The CDR3 nucleotides are TGTGCCAGCAGCCCCGAGAGGGGCAGCCCGAACACCGGGGAGCTGTTTTTT.

The chain employs TRBV5-1 and TRBJ1-1; 7 nucleotides line up with TRBD1. Unmatched junction bases numbered 8, after V lost 4 bases and J lost 8 bases. The CDR3 spans 13 residues. Germline CDR1 SGHRS, CDR2 YFSETQ. CDR3 bases: TGCGCCAGCAGCCGACAGGGCAGGGAAGAAGCTTTCTTT. It translates to CASSRQGREEAFF.

This clone occurred a few times. This chain uses TRBV7-9 with TRBJ1-1; possibly TRBD1 for D (6 bases). This CDR3 comprises 14 residues. CDR1 is SEHNR and CDR2 is FQNEAQ in the germline V gene (reference sequence). The V and J ends lost 5 bases and 1 base respectively, with 11 bases between them. The CDR3 is CASSIGTQNTEAFF. In DNA form, the CDR3 reads TGTGCCAGCAGCATAGGGACACAGAACACTGAAGCTTTCTTT.

This clone has ten or more counts. V usage is TRBV27 and J usage is TRBJ2-3; TRBD1 aligns across 7 bases. There are 17 residues in the CDR3. The J segment lost 0 bases and the V segment lost 2 bases, leaving 8 bases of the junction unmatched. Germline loops: CDR1 MNHEY, CDR2 SMNVEV (reference sequence). CDR3: CASSLMLGGPSTDTQYF. The CDR3 nucleotides read TGTGCCAGCAGTTTAATGTTAGGGGGCCCTAGCACAGATACGCAGTATTTT.

The chain has TRBV6-5 and TRBJ1-2, with 7 bases aligning to TRBD1. This CDR3 spans 14 amino acids. V shed 2 bases, J shed 8 bases, and the junction held 8 bases outside the gene matches. Germline CDR1 MNHEY, CDR2 SVGAGI. CDR3 nucleotides: TGTGCCAGCAGTTACCGAGACAGGGCGGGGGGCTACACCTTC. Its translation: CASSYRDRAGGYTF.

Written as DNA, the CDR3 is TGTGCCAGCAGCTCCCCGTCGGAGAGCTCCTACAATGAGCAGTTCTTC. Amino acid sequence: CASSSPSESSYNEQFF. The chain employs TRBV11-2 and TRBJ2-1; D ambiguous. The germline gives CDR1 SGHAT, CDR2 FQNNGV. V was trimmed by 4 bases and J by 0 bases, leaving 13 bases between them. This CDR3 is 16 amino acids long.

The V gene is TRBV6-5, the J gene TRBJ1-1, with unresolved D. Trimming removed 6 bases at V and 2 bases at J, with 13 bases between. CDR3 length equals 14 residues. Germline values: CDR1 MNHEY, CDR2 SVGAGI. As DNA, the CDR3 is TGTGCCAGCAGGTCTCGGTATCCAAACACTGAAGCTTTCTTT. Translating gives CASRSRYPNTEAFF.

Here the CDR3 DNA reads TGTGCCAGTAGTCGCCCGACAGAACCTAATGAAAAACTGTTTTTT. It yields the protein CASSRPTEPNEKLFF. J is TRBJ1-4 and V is TRBV19; a possible D gene is TRBD1 (5 bases). The CDR3 runs 15 residues. Germline V gene data show CDR1 as LNHDA and CDR2 as SQIVND (reference sequence). V was cut by 5 bases and J by 3 bases, with 13 bases left in between.

V gene TRBV5-1 combines with J gene TRBJ2-7; 15 bases align to TRBD2. The V gene end was trimmed by 0 bases and the J gene end by 1 base; junction bases not matched to a gene: 2. Germline loops: CDR1 SGHRS, CDR2 YFSETQ. The CDR3 consists of 17 residues. The CDR3 reads CASSLAGLAGGSYEQYF. Here the CDR3 DNA reads TGCGCCAGCAGCTTGGCCGGACTAGCGGGAGGGTCCTACGAGCAGTACTTC.

V and J are TRBV25-1 and TRBJ1-5; D ambiguous. CDR3 length: 12 residues. The V and J ends lost 7 bases and 4 bases respectively, with 8 bases between them. Germline V gene lookup returns CDR1 MGHDK and CDR2 SYGVNS. The CDR3 sequence: CASNTGNQPQHF. As DNA, the CDR3 is TGTGCCAGCAACACGGGGAATCAGCCCCAGCATTTT. Combining the CDR3 with reference TRBV25-1 and TRBJ1-5 gives the whole variable domain EADIYQTPRYLVIGTGKKITLECSQTMGHDKMYWYQQDPGMELHLIHYSYGVNSTEKGDLSSESTVSRIRTEHFPLTLESARPSHTSQYLCASNTGNQPQHFGDGTRLSIL.

This clone occurred once. The chain is built from TRBV25-1 and TRBJ1-1, with D uncertain. The CDR3 is 14 amino acids. Germline CDR1 reads MGHDK; CDR2 reads SYGVNS. V was shortened by 3 bases and J by 0 bases, with 8 bases between the two germline ends. The CDR3 loop is CASSDALMNTEAFF. CDR3 coding DNA: TGTGCCAGCAGTGACGCACTCATGAACACTGAAGCTTTCTTT.

The genes are TRBV5-1 and TRBJ2-1, with 13 bases aligning to TRBD2. This CDR3 has 15 residues. Germline CDR1 reads SGHRS; CDR2 reads YFSETQ. V shed 2 bases, J shed 9 bases, and the junction held 5 bases outside the gene matches. CDR3 in amino acids: CASSLGLAGESEQFF. The DNA for the CDR3 is TGCGCCAGCAGCTTAGGACTAGCGGGAGAGAGTGAGCAGTTCTTC. The whole variable domain, remainder taken from reference TRBV5-1 and TRBJ2-1, is KAGVTQTPRYLIKTRGQQVTLSCSPISGHRSVSWYQQTPGQGLQFLFEYFSETQRNKGNFPGRFSGRQFSNSRSEMNVSTLELGDSALYLCASSLGLAGESEQFFGPGTRLTVL.

The V and J genes are TRBV9 and TRBJ1-5; D is unresolved. From germline, CDR1 is SGDLS and CDR2 YYNGEE. This CDR3 has 12 amino acids. V lost 0 bases, J lost 5 bases, and 3 bases lay in between. CDR3 DNA sequence: TGTGCCAGCAGCGTAGATCATCAGCCCCAGCATTTT. Translating gives CASSVDHQPQHF.

This sequence joins TRBV5-1 and TRBJ2-1, with 7 positions matching TRBD2. The CDR3 is made up of 16 amino acids. Germline V gene data show CDR1 as SGHRS and CDR2 as YFSETQ. The junction had 9 bases not matched to a gene; V was cut back by 0 bases and J by 6 bases. CDR3 bases: TGCGCCAGCAGCTTGGGGGAGGGCAGGGTAGGCAATGAGCAGTTCTTC. The encoded protein is CASSLGEGRVGNEQFF. The whole variable domain, filled in from reference TRBV5-1 and TRBJ2-1, reads KAGVTQTPRYLIKTRGQQVTLSCSPISGHRSVSWYQQTPGQGLQFLFEYFSETQRNKGNFPGRFSGRQFSNSRSEMNVSTLELGDSALYLCASSLGEGRVGNEQFFGPGTRLTVL.

This sequence joins TRBV18 and TRBJ1-2; D is ambiguous. The V gene lost 0 bases and the J gene lost 3 bases, with 11 bases spanning the gap. The CDR3 spans 15 residues. Germline CDR1 reads KGHSH; CDR2 reads LQKENI. In nucleotides, the CDR3 is TGTGCCAGCTCACCACCGGAAGTGAACTACTATGGCTACACCTTC. Amino acids: CASSPPEVNYYGYTF.

The rearrangement joins TRBV27 to TRBJ1-1; no reliable D call. The germline gives CDR1 MNHEY, CDR2 SMNVEV (reference sequence). CDR3 length: 16 amino acids. V lost 4 bases, J lost 3 bases, and 18 bases lay in between. Here the CDR3 DNA reads TGTGCCAGCAGTTCCAAATGGGGAGGGAAGGACACTGAAGCTTTCTTT. Translating it yields CASSSKWGGKDTEAFF.

CDR3 loop: CASSYYPSYGYTF. DNA for the CDR3: TGTGCCAGCAGTTACTACCCCAGCTATGGCTACACCTTC. The rearrangement joins TRBV6-5 to TRBJ1-2; D call uncertain. V lost 1 base to trimming and J lost 4 bases, with 7 bases between them. Germline loops: CDR1 MNHEY, CDR2 SVGAGI. CDR3 length: 13 amino acids.

J is TRBJ2-5 and V is TRBV7-2; 7 positions agree with TRBD2. The CDR3 runs to 13 residues. Per germline, CDR1 SGHTA and CDR2 FQGNSA. Trimming cost V 7 bases and J 3 bases; bases outside gene matches: 5. Here the CDR3 reads CASIAGVKETQYF. For the CDR3, the DNA is TGTGCCAGCATTGCGGGGGTAAAAGAGACCCAGTACTTC.

The genes are TRBV20-1 and TRBJ1-1; the match to TRBD1 covers 7 bases. Looked up from germline, CDR1 is DFQATT and CDR2 is SNEGSKA (reference sequence). This CDR3 has 11 amino acids. The J segment lost 11 bases and the V segment lost 5 bases, leaving 8 bases of the junction unmatched. This CDR3 reads CSAGGQPMAFF. CDR3 DNA: TGCAGTGCTGGGGGACAGCCGATGGCTTTCTTT.

The gene calls are TRBV30 and TRBJ1-1; D uncertain. The CDR3 sequence is 14 residues long. V was clipped by 5 bases and J by 2 bases, with 15 bases between them. CDR1 is GTSNPN, CDR2 SVGIG, per germline (reference sequence). The CDR3, as DNA: TGTGCCTGGGATATAGGGCAGACAAACACTGAAGCTTTCTTT. It encodes CAWDIGQTNTEAFF.

This sequence joins TRBV25-1 and TRBJ1-2; TRBD1 might be the D (5 bases). Germline CDR1 and CDR2: MGHDK and SYGVNS. The ends were cut back, 5 bases at V and 8 bases at J, with 15 bases in the middle. CDR3 length: 13 amino acids. Here the CDR3 reads CASSKGATWGYTF. The CDR3 DNA reads TGTGCCAGCAGTAAAGGGGCAACATGGGGCTACACCTTC.

The rearrangement links TRBV5-4 to TRBJ1-1, with D tentatively TRBD1 (6 bases). CDR3 length: 15 amino acids. Deletions cut 7 bases from V and 0 bases from J, with 16 bases between. Germline V gives CDR1 SGHNT, CDR2 YYREEE (reference sequence). The CDR3 region has the DNA TGTGCCAGCTCAAGAGGGGGAATGGTGAACACTGAAGCTTTCTTT. This encodes CASSRGGMVNTEAFF. The full variable domain, with the rest looked up from reference TRBV5-4 and TRBJ1-1, is ETGVTQSPTHLIKTRGQQVTLRCSSQSGHNTVSWYQQALGQGPQFIFQYYREEENGRGNFPPRFSGLQFPNYSSELNVNALELDDSALYLCASSRGGMVNTEAFFGQGTRLTVV.

The chain is built from TRBV18 and TRBJ2-1, with TRBD2 matching 9 bases. The CDR3 has 14 residues. CDR1 and CDR2 from the germline V gene are KGHSH and LQKENI. V lost 4 bases and J lost 6; bases outside the gene matches: 4. This CDR3 reads CASSLPSGVNEQFF. CDR3 sequence (DNA): TGTGCCAGCTCACTCCCTAGCGGGGTCAATGAGCAGTTCTTC.

This clone was counted many times. The chain joins TRBV2 to TRBJ2-3; 7 bases align to TRBD2. J lost 4 bases, V lost 4 bases, and 11 bases had no gene match. Germline V CDR1 and CDR2: SNHLY, FYNNEI. The CDR3 contains 16 residues. The CDR3 sequence is CASSVGVAGEADTQYF. DNA of the CDR3: TGTGCCAGCAGTGTGGGGGTGGCGGGAGAGGCAGATACGCAGTATTTT.

This clone was found a few times. The chain uses TRBV7-2 and TRBJ1-2; D remains unclear. Trimming took 5 bases from V and 5 from J, leaving 6 bases between them. Germline V lookup: CDR1 SGHTA, CDR2 FQGNSA. The CDR3 runs to 11 residues. CDR3 in amino acids: CASSTGYGYTF. For the CDR3, the DNA is TGTGCCAGCAGCACTGGTTATGGCTACACCTTC.

The chain links TRBV18 to TRBJ1-1; D unresolved. CDR1 and CDR2 from the germline V gene are KGHSH and LQKENI. The CDR3 is made up of 15 amino acids. The ends were cut back, 3 bases at V and 2 bases at J, with 13 bases in the middle. The CDR3 DNA is TGTGCCAGCTCACCTCCATTGGCTCTAAACACTGAAGCTTTCTTT. Its translation is CASSPPLALNTEAFF.

A note on this clone: Other DNA sequences from this sample encode an identical CDR3 as well. The chain uses TRBV18 and TRBJ1-5; D unresolved. This CDR3 spans 13 amino acids. Trimming removed 5 bases at V and 0 bases at J, with 5 bases between. Germline CDR1 reads KGHSH; CDR2 reads LQKENI. The CDR3 here is CASSGDSNQPQHF. In DNA form, the CDR3 reads TGTGCCAGCTCAGGGGATAGCAATCAGCCCCAGCATTTT.

The genes are TRBV15 and TRBJ2-7; D uncertain. Between the trimmed V and J ends, which lost 1 base and 7 bases, there was a span of 11 bases. This CDR3 has 13 amino acids. Germline-derived CDR1 and CDR2 are LNHNV and YYDKDF (reference sequence). CDR3 sequence (DNA): TGTGCCACCAGCAGAGGCCTGAGCTTTGAGCAGTACTTC. This sequence encodes CATSRGLSFEQYF.

This clone was counted only a few times. The J gene is TRBJ2-1, the V gene TRBV30; 11 bases align to TRBD2. The V and J ends lost 0 bases and 4 bases, in that order; junction bases with no gene match: 11. Germline CDR1 GTSNPN, CDR2 SVGIG (reference sequence). There are 18 residues in the CDR3. The CDR3 region is CAWSVPWTSGRLYNEQFF. The CDR3 DNA reads TGTGCCTGGAGTGTACCCTGGACTAGCGGGCGACTGTACAATGAGCAGTTCTTC.